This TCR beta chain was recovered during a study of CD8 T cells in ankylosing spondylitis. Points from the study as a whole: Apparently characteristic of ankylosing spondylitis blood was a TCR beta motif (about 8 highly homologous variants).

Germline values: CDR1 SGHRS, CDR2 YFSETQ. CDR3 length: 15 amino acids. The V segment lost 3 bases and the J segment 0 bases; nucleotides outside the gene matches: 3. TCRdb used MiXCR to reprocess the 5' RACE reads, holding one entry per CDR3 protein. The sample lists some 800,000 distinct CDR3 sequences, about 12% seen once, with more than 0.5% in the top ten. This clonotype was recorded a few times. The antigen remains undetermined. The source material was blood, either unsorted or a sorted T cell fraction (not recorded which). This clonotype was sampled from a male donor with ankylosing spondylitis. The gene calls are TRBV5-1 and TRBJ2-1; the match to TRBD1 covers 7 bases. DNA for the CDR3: TGCGCCAGCAGCTACCGGGACAGCTCCTACAATGAGCAGTTCTTC. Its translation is CASSYRDSSYNEQFF.